The 21 T cell receptor beta chains given below trace back to one sample, sequenced in a study of molecular identifiers for immune sequencing clone quantification. Using its own MiXCR run on the PCR reads, TCRdb lists one record per CDR3 protein. In the table there are a few hundred thousand distinct CDR3 sequences, about a fifth of which are singletons. The sequencing input was naive CD8+ T cells from blood, with Jurkat cell RNA spiked in. Described subset: FACS-sorted CD8+CD4-CCR7+CD45RA+ naive T cells. These receptors were obtained from a human donor in good health. Some libraries in this study had Jurkat cell RNA spiked in.

V usage is TRBV28 and J usage is TRBJ1-4, with 10 bases that match TRBD1. The CDR3 totals 14 residues. From germline, CDR1 is MDHEN and CDR2 SYDVKM. Trimming removed 6 bases from V and 7 bases from J; junction bases left unmatched: 5. The DNA for the CDR3 is TGTGCCAGCAGAGAGACAGGGGGCGGTGAAAAACTGTTTTTT. This sequence encodes CASRETGGGEKLFF.

This clonotype was observed a handful of times. The chain uses TRBV12-3 or TRBV12-4 and TRBJ2-7; possible D gene TRBD2, 5 bases. CDR3 length: 14 amino acids. Trimming removed 6 bases from V and 0 bases from J, with 12 bases in between. DNA of the CDR3: TGTGCCAGCAGAGCGAGCGGCACCTCCTACGAGCAGTACTTC. Its translation: CASRASGTSYEQYF.

This clonotype was counted between two and nine times. This chain uses TRBV30 with TRBJ2-7; the D is unclear. Germline values: CDR1 GTSNPN, CDR2 SVGIG (reference sequence). The V and J ends lost 6 bases and 6 bases respectively, with 15 bases between them. The CDR3 sequence is 12 residues long. The CDR3 DNA reads as TGTGCCTGCAATGCGAGAACGGGCGAGCAGTACTTC. It is translated as CACNARTGEQYF.

This clonotype was observed a few times. The chain carries TRBV7-3 and TRBJ2-1, with D possibly matching TRBD2 (5 bases). The CDR3 runs 13 residues. V lost 0 bases and J 10 bases, leaving 10 bases between the germline ends. CDR1 is SGHTA and CDR2 is FQGTGA in the germline V gene. The CDR3 region is CASSLTGIREQFF. CDR3 in DNA: TGTGCCAGCAGCTTAACCGGGATCCGCGAGCAGTTCTTC.

Only one count was recorded for this clonotype. A much larger clonotype is one base distant, so this may be a read error. The CDR3 DNA reads as TGCAGCGCGTGGACAGAGGTCTCCTACGAGCAGTACTTC. Protein sequence: CSAWTEVSYEQYF. The chain is built from TRBV29-1 and TRBJ2-7; tentatively, D is TRBD1 (6 bases). The V and J ends lost 7 bases and 0 bases respectively, with 13 bases between them. Germline CDR1 reads SQVTM; CDR2 reads ANQGSEA. The CDR3 contains 13 residues.

The table lists this clonotype with many counts. The rearrangement joins TRBV12-3 or TRBV12-4 to TRBJ2-5; D is undetermined. V was shortened by 4 bases and J by 3 bases, with 12 bases between the two germline ends. The CDR3 contains 14 residues. CDR3 region: CASSSGFGKETQYF. The DNA for the CDR3 is TGTGCCAGCAGTTCTGGGTTCGGCAAAGAGACCCAGTACTTC.

This clonotype was seen a handful of times. The chain has TRBV11-3 and TRBJ2-1; D gene unclear. The CDR3 sequence is 13 residues long. V was trimmed by 7 bases and J by 8 bases, leaving 15 bases between them. Germline-derived CDR1 and CDR2 are SGHNT and YENEEA. The CDR3 DNA sequence: TGTGCCAGCACCCCGCCCGGCGGCGATGAGCAGTTCTTC. Protein product: CASTPPGGDEQFF.

This clonotype occurred a few times. The chain combines TRBV5-1 with TRBJ2-3, with TRBD2 identical over 16 bases. The V gene's germline CDR1 is SGHRS and CDR2 YFSETQ. This CDR3 is built from 20 residues. V was clipped by 5 bases and J by 0 bases; unmatched bases: 12. Here the CDR3 DNA reads TGCGCCAGCAGACCGGGACTAGCGGGAGGGCTGAGAGGGAGCACAGATACGCAGTATTTT. This encodes CASRPGLAGGLRGSTDTQYF.

CDR3 sequence: CASRYLIRDKNTGELFF. The CDR3, as DNA: TGTGCCAGCAGGTATCTCATCCGGGACAAGAACACCGGGGAGCTGTTTTTT. The chain combines TRBV5-8 with TRBJ2-2; D may be TRBD1 (6 bases). Germline loops: CDR1 SGHTS, CDR2 YDEGEE. The length of the CDR3 is 17 residues. V gave up 5 bases and J gave up 1 base, with 18 bases separating them.

To note about this clonotype: Given a much more abundant clone one base away, this may be a read error. Since no conserved phenylalanine or tryptophan closes the CDR3, a read error is the likely cause. The chain carries TRBV30 and TRBJ2-2, with D unclear. This CDR3 is 12 amino acids long. Germline V gives CDR1 GTSNPN, CDR2 SVGIG (reference sequence). The V and J ends lost 0 bases and 7 bases respectively, with 6 bases between them. DNA of the CDR3: TGTGCCTGGAGTGTAATCAGCGGGGAGCTGTTTCTT. It yields the protein CAWSVISGELFL.

The chain uses TRBV12-3 or TRBV12-4 and TRBJ2-7; 9 bases agree with TRBD1. The CDR3 consists of 13 residues. Trimming took 3 bases from V and 7 from J; bases not matched to a gene: 4. The CDR3 coding sequence is TGTGCCAGCAGTTTGGGGACAGGGCGGGAGCAGTACTTC. It specifies CASSLGTGREQYF.

This clonotype was picked up many times. The V gene is TRBV11-2, the J gene TRBJ2-3, with a possible D match to TRBD1 (6 bases). Germline values: CDR1 SGHAT, CDR2 FQNNGV. This CDR3 has 12 amino acids. The ends were cut back, 11 bases at V and 6 bases at J, with 15 bases in the middle. The CDR3 DNA follows: TGTGCCTCCCGTGGGGGCGCGGATACGCAGTATTTT. This codes for CASRGGADTQYF.

This clonotype came up many times. This chain uses TRBV5-1 with TRBJ1-5; D is perhaps TRBD1 (5 bases). CDR1 and CDR2 from the germline V gene are SGHRS and YFSETQ. The CDR3 totals 17 residues. Between the trimmed V and J ends, which lost 7 bases and 3 bases, there was a span of 23 bases. The CDR3 sequence: CASPEGRGKDFNQPQHF. The CDR3, as DNA: TGCGCCAGCCCCGAGGGAAGGGGCAAAGACTTCAATCAGCCCCAGCATTTT.

Points on this clonotype: Given a much more abundant clone one base away, this may be a read error. The V gene is TRBV7-2, the J gene TRBJ2-7; D unclear. There are 13 residues in the CDR3. The V and J ends lost 3 bases and 5 bases respectively, with 11 bases between them. From germline, CDR1 is SGHTA and CDR2 FQGNSA. This chain's CDR3 is CASSFTQTNEQYF. The CDR3 DNA reads as TGTGCCAGCAGCTTCACACAGACCAACGAGCAGTACTTC.

This clonotype showed up just a few times. The chain is built from TRBV4-1 and TRBJ2-5; no reliable D call. V lost 1 base and J 3 bases, leaving 15 bases between the germline ends. The CDR3 length is 16 residues. Germline V gene lookup returns CDR1 MGHRA and CDR2 YSYEKL. As DNA, the CDR3 is TGCGCCAGCAGCCAAGCATACGCGAGCGCGGAAGAGACCCAGTACTTC. Translating it yields CASSQAYASAEETQYF.

J is TRBJ2-5 and V is TRBV7-6; 10 nucleotides match TRBD2. V dropped 5 bases and J dropped 5; count of bases not matched to a gene: 8. Germline lookup yields CDR1 SGHVS and CDR2 FNYEAQ. The CDR3 extends over 15 amino acids. The CDR3, as DNA: TGTGCCAGCAGCCCGTATAGCGGGGGGATGGAGACCCAGTACTTC. This encodes CASSPYSGGMETQYF.

A remark on this clonotype: A read error may account for a junction end that differs from germline. The rearrangement links TRBV28 to TRBJ1-2; D call uncertain. CDR3 size: 11 residues. The germline V gene has CDR1 MDHEN and CDR2 SYDVKM. The CDR3 protein is CASSTTRFSSF. CDR3 DNA sequence: TGTGCCAGCAGCACCACCAGATTCAGCTCTTTC.

Ten or more counts support this clonotype. V gene TRBV24-1 combines with J gene TRBJ2-3; the D is unclear. The CDR3 consists of 12 residues. Germline loops: CDR1 KGHDR, CDR2 SFDVKD. V was cut by 4 bases and J by 2 bases, with 3 bases left in between. The CDR3 here is CATSDHTDTQYF. CDR3 coding DNA: TGTGCCACCAGTGACCACACAGATACGCAGTATTTT.

The V and J genes are TRBV5-4 and TRBJ2-7, with a weak D call TRBD1 (6 bases). Germline values: CDR1 SGHNT, CDR2 YYREEE (reference sequence). CDR3 length equals 15 residues. Trimming removed 2 bases at V and 5 bases at J, with 17 bases between. CDR3 nucleotides: TGTGCCAGCAGCTTCCCAGACCAGGGGATGAACGAGCAGTACTTC. This translates into CASSFPDQGMNEQYF.

This clonotype was recorded once. At one of its ends the junction is not consistent with the germline gene, which may arise from a read error. V is TRBV29-1 and J is TRBJ2-7, with D perhaps TRBD2 (6 bases). CDR1 and CDR2 (germline): SQVTM, ANQGSEA. CDR3 length: 13 amino acids. The DNA for the CDR3 is TGCAGCGTTGTCACACGGGACTCCTACGAGCGGTACTTC. The encoded protein is CSVVTRDSYERYF.

To note about this clonotype: It may be a read error: a sequence one base away is much more abundant. The V call is TRBV20-1, the J call TRBJ2-7; a possible D gene is TRBD2 (5 bases). The CDR3 spans 13 residues. Germline V gene sequence: CDR1 DFQATT, CDR2 SNEGSKA (reference sequence). CDR3 in amino acids: CCARHHGDYEQYF. CDR3 nucleotide sequence: TGCTGTGCTAGGCACCACGGGGATTACGAGCAGTACTTC.